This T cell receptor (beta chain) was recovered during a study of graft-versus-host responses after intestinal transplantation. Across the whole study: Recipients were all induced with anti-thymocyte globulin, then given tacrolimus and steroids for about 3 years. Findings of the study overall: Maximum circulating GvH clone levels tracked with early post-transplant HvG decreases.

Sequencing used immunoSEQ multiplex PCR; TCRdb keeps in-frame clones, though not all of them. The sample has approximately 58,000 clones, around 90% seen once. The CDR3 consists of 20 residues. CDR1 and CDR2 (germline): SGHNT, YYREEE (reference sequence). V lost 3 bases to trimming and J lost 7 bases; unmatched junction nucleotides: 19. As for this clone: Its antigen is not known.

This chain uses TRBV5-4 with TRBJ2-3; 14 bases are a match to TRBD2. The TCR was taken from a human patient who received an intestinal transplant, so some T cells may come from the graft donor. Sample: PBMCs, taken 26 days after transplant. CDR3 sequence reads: CASSSNRGGLAGASGNTQYF. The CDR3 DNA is TGTGCCAGCAGCTCCAACAGGGGGGGACTAGCGGGAGCCTCGGGGAATACGCAGTATTTT.